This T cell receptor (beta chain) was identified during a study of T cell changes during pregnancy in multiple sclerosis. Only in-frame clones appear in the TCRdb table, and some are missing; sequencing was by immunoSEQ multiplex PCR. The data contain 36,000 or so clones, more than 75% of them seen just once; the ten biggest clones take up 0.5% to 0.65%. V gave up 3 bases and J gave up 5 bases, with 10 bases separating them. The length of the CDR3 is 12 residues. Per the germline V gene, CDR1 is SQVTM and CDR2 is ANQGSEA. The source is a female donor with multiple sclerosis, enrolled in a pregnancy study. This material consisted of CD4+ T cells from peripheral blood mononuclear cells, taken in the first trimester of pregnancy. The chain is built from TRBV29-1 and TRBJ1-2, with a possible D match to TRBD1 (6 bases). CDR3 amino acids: CSVDIGGYGYTF. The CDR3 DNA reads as TGCAGCGTTGATATAGGGGGATATGGCTACACCTTC.